This is a list of T cell receptor beta chains from one sample in a study of T cells in Graves' hyperthyroidism and ophthalmopathy. Each CDR3 protein is one row after TCRdb ran MiXCR on the multiplex PCR reads. Of over 500,000 distinct CDR3 sequences listed, approximately 17% are singletons. Sequenced input: blood. These receptors were collected from a woman between 18 and 30 years old with Graves' ophthalmopathy. CDR3s include the opening cysteine and the closing phenylalanine or tryptophan. The D gene is left open where the match is weak. Not all rows give a size; the values are once, few, many and, for expanded clones, a class.

TRBJ1-2 many TRBV28 - TGTGCCAGCAGTTTAGTCCCCGGGGGGGGTGGCTACACCTTC CASSLVPGGGGYTF
TRBJ2-1 few TRBV28 TRBD1 TGTGCCAGCAGTACGCGGGACAGGGGGCGTTTGGATGAGCAGTTCTTC CASSTRDRGRLDEQFF
TRBJ2-2 few TRBV7-3 - TGTGCCAGCAGCTTATTGGTGGGCACCGGGGAGCTGTTTTTT CASSLLVGTGELFF
TRBJ2-1 many TRBV20-1 TRBD2 TGCAGTGCCAGGGGGGGGACTAGCGGGGGCAATGAGCAGTTCTTC CSARGGTSGGNEQFF
TRBJ1-2 many TRBV30 - TGTGCCTGGATGGCGGGGTCTGGTGGCTACACCTTC CAWMAGSGGYTF
TRBJ1-1 many TRBV5-6 TRBD1 TGTGCCAGCAGCTTGTTGGACAGGAGGACTGCTGAAGCTTTCTTT CASSLLDRRTAEAFF
TRBJ1-4 few TRBV28 - TGTGCCAGCAGAGCCATGGAAAAACTGTTTTTT CASRAMEKLFF
TRBJ2-1 many TRBV5-1 - TGCGCCAGCAGCCCCGCTCGGGGACCCTACAATGAGCAGTTCTTC CASSPARGPYNEQFF
TRBJ1-2 - TRBV4-1 - TGCGCCAGCAGCCCCGAGACACCTTCCAACTATGGCTACACCTTC CASSPETPSNYGYTF
TRBJ1-1 many TRBV30 - TGTGCCTGGGGACAGACTGAATTGATGAACACTGAAGCTTTCTTT CAWGQTELMNTEAFF
TRBJ2-5 few TRBV6-1 TRBD2 TGTGCCAGCACACGGGGGGGACTCTCATACCAAGAGACCCAGTACTTC CASTRGGLSYQETQYF
TRBJ1-4 - TRBV20-1 - TGCAGTGCTAGAGATCCGACGGCTAATGAAAAACTGTTTTTT CSARDPTANEKLFF
TRBJ1-2 - TRBV7-3 - TGTGCCAGCAGCTTGGGGGGACGGACTAACTGTGGCTACACCTTC CASSLGGRTNCGYTF
TRBJ1-1 many TRBV5-6 - TGTGCCAGCAGCTTCGTGGGAACTGAAGCTTTCTTT CASSFVGTEAFF
TRBJ2-1 - TRBV11-3 - TGTGCCAGGCCGGGGAGCTCCTACAATGAGCAGTTCTTC CARPGSSYNEQFF
TRBJ2-3 many TRBV11-2 TRBD2 TGTGCCAGCAGCTTAGTCTTGGGCAGCGGGAAGGGAGATACGCAGTATTTT CASSLVLGSGKGDTQYF
TRBJ2-7 - TRBV12-3/TRBV12-4 - TGTGCCAGCAGATGGACAGGAGGGTCGGACGAGCAGTACTTC CASRWTGGSDEQYF
TRBJ1-2 - TRBV19 TRBD1 TGTGCCAGTAGTACGGTTGGGACAGGACCTACTAACTATGGCTACACCTTC CASSTVGTGPTNYGYTF
TRBJ2-7 many TRBV7-8 - TGTGCCAGCAGCGTCACAGGGAAAGGCTACGAGCAGTACTTC CASSVTGKGYEQYF
TRBJ2-7 - TRBV28 TRBD2 TGTGCCTGCAGTTCCTTGCTAGCGGGGGGGTACTCCTACGAGCAGTACTTC CACSSLLAGGYSYEQYF